These 23 T cell receptor beta chains originate from one sample sequenced in a study of T cells after yellow fever vaccination (dated by TCRdb to between 2017 and 2020). Library generation was performed with 5' RACE. Sequencing took place on an Illumina HiSeq 2500. In-frame beta chains were kept once TCRdb had trimmed the public reads at Q25 with fastp and called clones with MiXCR. Each CDR3 protein gets just one entry, which takes the most common genes and DNA from the rows behind it. Counted in this sample were 150,000 to 200,000 distinct CDR3 sequences; approximately 6% of them appeared once. The top ten constitute under 3% of the sample. The treatment or condition label here, explained by the study, means: live attenuated yellow fever vaccine strain. The sequencing used CD4+ T cells sorted from PBMCs, collected on the day of the first yellow fever vaccination. The receptor source for this set is a young man who received the YFV17D yellow fever vaccine.

V usage is TRBV11-2 and J usage is TRBJ2-3; 10 bases are shared with TRBD2. The CDR3 loop spans 18 amino acids. Germline V lookup: CDR1 SGHAT, CDR2 FQNNGV. V lost 0 bases and J lost 0; bases outside the gene matches: 6. The CDR3 region has the DNA TGTGCCAGCAGCTTAGAAAGCGGGGGGGCCTGGAGCACAGATACGCAGTATTTT. This codes for CASSLESGGAWSTDTQYF.

Many counts were recorded for this clonotype. The chain joins TRBV4-3 to TRBJ2-2, with D perhaps assigned TRBD1 or TRBD2 (5 bases each). In germline, CDR1 is LGHNA, CDR2 YSLEER. The CDR3 is 16 residues long. Between the trimmed V and J ends, which lost 0 bases and 5 bases, there was a span of 13 bases. CDR3 nucleotides: TGCGCCAGCAGCCAAGAGGGGGTCTACTTGACCGGGGAGCTGTTTTTT. It encodes CASSQEGVYLTGELFF.

Concerning this clonotype: It may be a read error: a sequence one base away is much more abundant. This chain connects TRBV6-4 to TRBJ2-2; D unclear. The germline V and J ends were trimmed by 8 bases and 6 bases, with 22 bases remaining between them. CDR1 and CDR2 from the germline V gene are MRHNA and SNTAGT. There are 16 residues in the CDR3. CDR3 sequence (DNA): TGTGCCAGCGCATCCGAACCCAGGCCCCTTGCCGGGGAGCTGTTTTTT. It is translated as CASASEPRPLAGELFF.

Ten or more counts support this clonotype. The chain uses TRBV3-1 and TRBJ2-5, with 11 bases aligning to TRBD2. This CDR3 is built from 14 residues. After removal of 6 bases from V and 2 bases from J, the junction contained 2 bases not matched to a gene. The germline CDR1 and CDR2 sequences are LGHDT and YNNKEL (reference sequence). The CDR3 is CASRTSGAQETQYF. DNA for the CDR3: TGTGCCAGCAGGACTAGCGGGGCGCAAGAGACCCAGTACTTC.

As concerns this clonotype: Being one base from a much bigger clone, this may be a read error. Lacking the conserved final phenylalanine or tryptophan, this CDR3 likely reflects a read error. Because the CDR3's place on the DNA is in doubt, the DNA is left out and the CDR3 is given as listed by TCRdb. The chain recombines TRBV20-1 with TRBJ2-4; TRBD2, as called in the table, went unchecked against the DNA. Inclusive of both ends, the CDR3 amounts to 12 amino acids. The V gene's germline CDR1 is DFQATT and CDR2 SNEGSKA (reference sequence). CDR3 in amino acids: CSAAGDYARWYY.

This clonotype has only a few counts. The chain employs TRBV2 and TRBJ2-3, with 10 bases lining up with TRBD2. Unmatched junction bases numbered 1, after V lost 3 bases and J lost 1 base. The length of the CDR3 is 15 residues. Germline loops: CDR1 SNHLY, CDR2 FYNNEI. The DNA of the CDR3 is TGTGCCAGCAGTGAGCTAGCGGGGGGCACAGATACGCAGTATTTT. As protein: CASSELAGGTDTQYF.

This clonotype was seen at least ten times. This chain joins TRBV6-5 and TRBJ2-7; 11 positions agree with TRBD1. V shed 9 bases, J shed 4 bases, and the junction held 5 bases outside the gene matches. This CDR3 has 13 amino acids. Germline V gene data show CDR1 as MNHEY and CDR2 as SVGAGI. Written as DNA, the CDR3 is TGTGCCAGTACCGGGACAGGGGGTTACGAGCAGTACTTC. Amino acid sequence: CASTGTGGYEQYF.

This clonotype was seen repeatedly, ten times or more. The chain has TRBV12-3 or TRBV12-4 and TRBJ1-2, with D possibly TRBD1 on 5 matching bases. This CDR3 has 13 amino acids. Trimming cost V 5 bases and J 3 bases, with 10 bases left between them. CDR3 region: CASSPGTHYGYTF. The CDR3, as DNA: TGTGCCAGCAGTCCGGGGACCCACTATGGCTACACCTTC.

The chain couples TRBV7-2 to TRBJ2-1, with 7 bases matching TRBD1. The V segment lost 5 bases and the J segment 14 bases; nucleotides outside the gene matches: 12. Germline V gene sequence: CDR1 SGHTA, CDR2 FQGNSA. The CDR3 extends over 13 amino acids. The CDR3 DNA reads as TGTGCCAGCAGCCCCAGGGGGTCCGAGTTCAAGTTCTTC. Protein: CASSPRGSEFKFF. The variable domain in full, completed from reference TRBV7-2 and TRBJ2-1, reads GAGVSQSPSNKVTEKGKDVELRCDPISGHTALYWYRQSLGQGLEFLIYFQGNSAPDKSGLPSDRFSAERTGGSVSTLTIQRTQQEDSAVYLCASSPRGSEFKFFGPGTRLTVL.

This clonotype turned up a few times. CDR3 region: CASGAPYEQYV. The DNA of the CDR3 is TGCGCCAGCGGGGCGCCCTACGAGCAGTACGTC. The J gene is TRBJ2-7, the V gene TRBV23-1; a possible D gene is TRBD1 (5 bases). TRBV23-1 is annotated as an ORF whose role is uncertain. The CDR3 consists of 11 residues. V lost 8 bases to trimming and J lost 2 bases, with 7 bases between them.

Many counts were recorded for this clonotype. This chain links TRBV7-9 with TRBJ1-6; D possibly corresponds to TRBD1 (6 bases). This CDR3 spans 16 amino acids. Between the trimmed V and J ends, which lost 4 bases and 9 bases, there was a span of 19 bases. In germline, CDR1 is SEHNR, CDR2 FQNEAQ (reference sequence). The CDR3 loop reads CASSSNLGGLTSPLHF. For the CDR3, the DNA is TGTGCCAGCAGCTCGAATTTAGGGGGTTTGACTTCACCCCTCCACTTT.

This chain links TRBV6-6 with TRBJ2-2; D call uncertain. Germline lookup yields CDR1 MNHNY and CDR2 SVGAGI (reference sequence). The length of the CDR3 is 12 residues. Trimming stripped 6 bases from V and 4 bases from J, with 6 bases between. The CDR3 protein is CASSSGTGELFF. In nucleotides, the CDR3 is TGTGCCAGCAGCTCGGGCACCGGGGAGCTGTTTTTT.

The V gene is TRBV2, the J gene TRBJ1-1; D not resolved. Deletions cut 11 bases from V and 3 bases from J, with 13 bases between. Germline V gene sequence: CDR1 SNHLY, CDR2 FYNNEI. The CDR3 is made up of 12 amino acids. The CDR3 bases are TGTGCCTTCACCCAAGTGGACACTGAAGCTTTCTTT. This sequence encodes CAFTQVDTEAFF.

The chain carries TRBV24-1 and TRBJ1-5, with D uncertain. This CDR3 has 14 residues. The germline V gene encodes CDR1 KGHDR and CDR2 SFDVKD. The germline V and J ends were trimmed by 4 bases and 3 bases, with 9 bases remaining between them. Here the CDR3 DNA reads TGTGCCACCAGTGACGGAAATCTCAATCAGCCCCAGCATTTT. Translation gives CATSDGNLNQPQHF.

The V call is TRBV6-6, the J call TRBJ2-7, with D unresolved. V was trimmed by 2 bases and J by 3 bases, leaving 8 bases between them. The CDR3 is 13 amino acids. CDR1 is MNHNY, CDR2 SVGAGI, per germline (reference sequence). The CDR3 DNA reads as TGTGCCAGCAGTTACGGACGGCACTACGAGCAGTACTTC. Translation: CASSYGRHYEQYF.

This clonotype was counted ten times or more. The rearrangement uses TRBV5-1 and TRBJ2-3, with D unresolved. CDR3 size: 14 residues. CDR1 is SGHRS and CDR2 is YFSETQ in the germline V gene. Trimming shortened V by 0 bases and J by 6 bases, and 11 bases separated the two germline ends. CDR3 sequence (DNA): TGCGCCAGCAGCTTGGTCGCCGCCGCGGATACGCAGTATTTT. Translation: CASSLVAAADTQYF.

In its sample, this clonotype was seen many times. The rearrangement joins TRBV12-3 or TRBV12-4 to TRBJ2-3; 10 nucleotides align to TRBD2. The CDR3 consists of 16 residues. V was pared by 6 bases and J by 3 bases, with 9 bases of the junction left unmatched. The CDR3 sequence: CASRERSGGVTDTQYF. In DNA form, the CDR3 reads TGTGCCAGCAGAGAAAGGAGCGGGGGGGTTACAGATACGCAGTATTTT.

V and J are TRBV5-1 and TRBJ2-5, with 16 bases fitting TRBD2. The J segment lost 0 bases and the V segment lost 4 bases, leaving 9 bases of the junction unmatched. Looked up from germline, CDR1 is SGHRS and CDR2 is YFSETQ. This CDR3 is 19 amino acids long. CDR3 in DNA: TGCGCCAGCAGCACCGCCGGGACTAGCGGGGGGGCGTACCAAGAGACCCAGTACTTC. This sequence encodes CASSTAGTSGGAYQETQYF.

This clonotype has a count of ten or more. The chain couples TRBV7-2 to TRBJ2-3; tentatively, D is TRBD1 (5 bases). Germline V CDR1 and CDR2: SGHTA, FQGNSA. Trimming left V 4 bases short and J 5 bases short, with 7 bases between. The CDR3 covers 12 residues. The CDR3 coding sequence is TGTGCCAGCAGCTGGGGCAGAGATACGCAGTATTTT. It translates to CASSWGRDTQYF.

This clonotype showed up just a few times. The chain uses TRBV7-9 and TRBJ1-2; D remains unclear. Germline V lookup: CDR1 SEHNR, CDR2 FQNEAQ (reference sequence). Trimming cost V 1 base and J 6 bases, with 6 bases left between them. This CDR3 region has 12 residues. The CDR3 here is CASSLVRNGYTF. Written as DNA, the CDR3 is TGTGCCAGCAGCTTAGTCAGAAATGGCTACACCTTC.

This clonotype showed up many times. The chain couples TRBV29-1 to TRBJ1-6, with D maybe TRBD1 (5 bases). This CDR3 has 12 amino acids. Per germline, CDR1 SQVTM and CDR2 ANQGSEA. Trimming shortened V by 5 bases and J by 7 bases, and 9 bases separated the two germline ends. DNA for the CDR3: TGCAGCGTTCGGCAGGGAAATTCACCCCTCCACTTT. Translated: CSVRQGNSPLHF.

The genes are TRBV7-3 and TRBJ2-2, with D possibly being TRBD2 (6 bases). Germline CDR1 SGHTA, CDR2 FQGTGA. The CDR3 extends over 15 amino acids. Trimming took off 1 base at V and 6 bases at J, with 12 bases between the two ends. CDR3 DNA: TGTGCCAGCAGCTTAAATAGCGGCCAAGCCGGGGAGCTGTTTTTT. Residues: CASSLNSGQAGELFF.

This clonotype has a count of ten or more. The chain employs TRBV5-1 and TRBJ1-1; D is ambiguous. CDR1 and CDR2 (germline): SGHRS, YFSETQ. The CDR3 contains 14 residues. Trimming took 0 bases from V and 1 from J, leaving 7 bases between them. CDR3 nucleotide sequence: TGCGCCAGCAGCTTGGAAGCAGGGAACACTGAAGCTTTCTTT. This codes for CASSLEAGNTEAFF.